Sequencing of this TCR beta chain was carried out in a study of patients and donors after allogeneic stem cell transplantation. TCRdb fed the RT-PCR reads into MiXCR, producing one record per CDR3 protein. The sample includes about a million distinct CDR3 sequences, 15% to 20% of them seen just once. This CDR3 has 16 amino acids. V was trimmed by 0 bases and J by 2 bases, leaving 11 bases between them. Germline V gene sequence: CDR1 SGHTA, CDR2 FQGNSA. The sample was blood, either unsorted or a sorted T cell fraction (not recorded which). The chain combines TRBV7-2 with TRBJ1-3; D is uncertain. The TCR was taken from a human donor who was either an allogeneic HSCT recipient or a stem cell or donor lymphocyte infusion donor (not recorded which). It is not recorded whose cells these are; they may come from a transplant donor. The CDR3 sequence: CASSLAVAATGNTIYF. CDR3 in DNA: TGTGCCAGCAGCTTAGCGGTAGCAGCAACTGGAAACACCATATATTTT.